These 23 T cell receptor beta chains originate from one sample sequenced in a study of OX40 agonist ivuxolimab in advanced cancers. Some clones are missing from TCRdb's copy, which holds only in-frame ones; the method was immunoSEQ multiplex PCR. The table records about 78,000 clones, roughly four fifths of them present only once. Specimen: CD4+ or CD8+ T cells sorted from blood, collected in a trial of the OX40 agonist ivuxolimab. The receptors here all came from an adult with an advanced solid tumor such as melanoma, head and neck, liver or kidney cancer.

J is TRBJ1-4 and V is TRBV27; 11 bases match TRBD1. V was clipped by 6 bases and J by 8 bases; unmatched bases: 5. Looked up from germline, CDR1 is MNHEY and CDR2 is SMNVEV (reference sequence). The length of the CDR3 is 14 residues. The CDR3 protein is CASSVDRGREKLFF. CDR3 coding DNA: TGTGCCAGCAGCGTGGACAGGGGGCGGGAAAAACTGTTTTTT.

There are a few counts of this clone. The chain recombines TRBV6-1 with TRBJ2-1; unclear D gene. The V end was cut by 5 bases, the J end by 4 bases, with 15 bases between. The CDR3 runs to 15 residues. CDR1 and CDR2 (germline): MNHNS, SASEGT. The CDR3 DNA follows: TGTGCCAGCAGTACCCTAGGAAGACAATACAATGAGCAGTTCTTC. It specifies CASSTLGRQYNEQFF.

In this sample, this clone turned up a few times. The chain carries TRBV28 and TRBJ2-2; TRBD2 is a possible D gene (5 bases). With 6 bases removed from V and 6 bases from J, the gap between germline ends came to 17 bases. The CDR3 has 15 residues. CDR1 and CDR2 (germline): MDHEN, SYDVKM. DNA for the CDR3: TGTGCCAGCAGAATAAACCGGCGGGTTGCCGGGGAGCTGTTTTTT. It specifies CASRINRRVAGELFF.

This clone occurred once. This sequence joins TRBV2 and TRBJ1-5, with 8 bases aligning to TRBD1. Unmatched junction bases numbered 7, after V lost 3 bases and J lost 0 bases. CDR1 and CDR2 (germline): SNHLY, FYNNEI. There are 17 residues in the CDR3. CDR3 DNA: TGTGCCAGCAGTGACAGGGGGCCGGGGTCTAGCAATCAGCCCCAGCATTTT. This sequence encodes CASSDRGPGSSNQPQHF.

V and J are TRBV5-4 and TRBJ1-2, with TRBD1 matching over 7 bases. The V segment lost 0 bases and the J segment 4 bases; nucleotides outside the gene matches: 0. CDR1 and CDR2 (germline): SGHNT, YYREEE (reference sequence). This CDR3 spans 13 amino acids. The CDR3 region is CASSLDRGYGYTF. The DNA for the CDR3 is TGTGCCAGCAGCTTGGACAGGGGCTATGGCTACACCTTC.

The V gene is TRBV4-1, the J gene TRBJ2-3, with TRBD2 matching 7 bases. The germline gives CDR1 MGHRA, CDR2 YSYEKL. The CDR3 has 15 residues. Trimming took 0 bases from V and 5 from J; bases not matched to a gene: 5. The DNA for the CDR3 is TGCGCCAGCAGCCAAGACGGCGGGGGAGAAGATACGCAGTATTTT. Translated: CASSQDGGGEDTQYF.

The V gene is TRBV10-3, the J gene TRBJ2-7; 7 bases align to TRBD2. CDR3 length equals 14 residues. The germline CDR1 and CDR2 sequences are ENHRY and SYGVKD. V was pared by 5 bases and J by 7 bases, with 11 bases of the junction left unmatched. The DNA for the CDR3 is TGTGCCATCAGTAACCCGGGAGGTCCAGGAGAGCAGTACTTC. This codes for CAISNPGGPGEQYF.

The CDR3 bases are TGTGCCAGCAGCTTAGATGGAGCGTTGAACACTGAAGCTTTCTTT. Encoded protein: CASSLDGALNTEAFF. The chain couples TRBV7-3 to TRBJ1-1, with D uncertain. CDR3 length: 15 amino acids. CDR1 and CDR2 from the germline V gene are SGHTA and FQGTGA. With 2 bases removed from V and 0 bases from J, the gap between germline ends came to 10 bases.

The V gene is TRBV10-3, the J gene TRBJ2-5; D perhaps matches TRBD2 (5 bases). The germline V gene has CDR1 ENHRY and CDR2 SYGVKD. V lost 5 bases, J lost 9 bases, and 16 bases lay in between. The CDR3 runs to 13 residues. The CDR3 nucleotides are TGTGCCATCAGTAGACAAAACTTGGGAGCCCAGTACTTC. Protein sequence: CAISRQNLGAQYF.

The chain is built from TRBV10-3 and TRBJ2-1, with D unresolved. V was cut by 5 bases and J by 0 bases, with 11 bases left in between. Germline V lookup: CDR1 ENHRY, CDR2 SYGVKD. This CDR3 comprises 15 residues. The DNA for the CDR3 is TGTGCCATCAGTACAGCTTGGAGCTCCTACAATGAGCAGTTCTTC. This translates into CAISTAWSSYNEQFF.

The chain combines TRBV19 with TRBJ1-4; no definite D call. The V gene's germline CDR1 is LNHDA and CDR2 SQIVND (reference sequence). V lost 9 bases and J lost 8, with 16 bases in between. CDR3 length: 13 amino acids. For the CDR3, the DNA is TGTGCCAGCACCCCTTCGAGGCGGGAAAAACTGTTTTTT. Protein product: CASTPSRREKLFF.

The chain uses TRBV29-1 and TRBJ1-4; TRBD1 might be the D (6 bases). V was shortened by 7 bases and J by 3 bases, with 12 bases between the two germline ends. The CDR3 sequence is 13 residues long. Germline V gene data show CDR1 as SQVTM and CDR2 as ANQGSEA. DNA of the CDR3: TGCAGCGCACAGGGACCAGCTAATGAAAAACTGTTTTTT. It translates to CSAQGPANEKLFF. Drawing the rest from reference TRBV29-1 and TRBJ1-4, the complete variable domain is SAVISQKPSRDICQRGTSLTIQCQVDSQVTMMFWYRQQPGQSLTLIATANQGSEATYESGFVIDKFPISRPNLTFSTLTVSNMSPEDSSIYLCSAQGPANEKLFFGSGTQLSVL.

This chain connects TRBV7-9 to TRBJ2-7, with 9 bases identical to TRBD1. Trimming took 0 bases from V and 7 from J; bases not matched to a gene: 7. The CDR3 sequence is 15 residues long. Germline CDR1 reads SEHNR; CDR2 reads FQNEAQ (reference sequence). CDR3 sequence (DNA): TGTGCCAGCAGCTTAGCAGGGACAGGGATTGAGGAGCAGTACTTC. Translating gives CASSLAGTGIEEQYF.

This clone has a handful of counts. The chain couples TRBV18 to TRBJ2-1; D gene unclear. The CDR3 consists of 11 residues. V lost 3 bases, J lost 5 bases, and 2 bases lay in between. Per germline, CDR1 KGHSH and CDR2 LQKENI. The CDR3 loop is CASSPNNEQFF. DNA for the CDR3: TGTGCCAGCTCACCGAACAATGAGCAGTTCTTC.

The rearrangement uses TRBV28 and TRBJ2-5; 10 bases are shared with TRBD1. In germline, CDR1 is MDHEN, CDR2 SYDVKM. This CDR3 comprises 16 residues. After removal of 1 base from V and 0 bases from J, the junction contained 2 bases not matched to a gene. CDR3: CASSLSGTGDQETQYF. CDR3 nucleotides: TGTGCCAGCAGTTTATCCGGGACAGGGGACCAAGAGACCCAGTACTTC.

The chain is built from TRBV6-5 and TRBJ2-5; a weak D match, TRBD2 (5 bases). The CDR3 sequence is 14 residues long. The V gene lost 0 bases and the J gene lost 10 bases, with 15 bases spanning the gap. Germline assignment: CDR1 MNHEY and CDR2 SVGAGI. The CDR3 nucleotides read TGTGCCAGCAGTTACTCGAGATTCGGGGTAAACCAGTACTTC. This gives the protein CASSYSRFGVNQYF.

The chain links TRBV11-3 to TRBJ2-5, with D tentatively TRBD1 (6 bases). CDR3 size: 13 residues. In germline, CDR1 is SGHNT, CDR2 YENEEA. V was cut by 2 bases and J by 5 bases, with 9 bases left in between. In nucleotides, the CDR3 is TGTGCCAGCAGCTTATTAGGGGGTGAGACCCAGTACTTC. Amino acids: CASSLLGGETQYF.

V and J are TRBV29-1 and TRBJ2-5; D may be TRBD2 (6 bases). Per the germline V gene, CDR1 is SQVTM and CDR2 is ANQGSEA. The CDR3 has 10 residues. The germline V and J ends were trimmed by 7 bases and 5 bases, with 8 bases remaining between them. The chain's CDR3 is CSARGETQYF. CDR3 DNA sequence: TGCAGCGCCCGGGGGGAGACCCAGTACTTC.

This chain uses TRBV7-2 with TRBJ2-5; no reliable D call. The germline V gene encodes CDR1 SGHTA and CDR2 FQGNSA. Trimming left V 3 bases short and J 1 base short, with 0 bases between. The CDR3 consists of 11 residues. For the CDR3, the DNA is TGTGCCAGCAGCTTCCAAGAGACCCAGTACTTC. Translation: CASSFQETQYF.

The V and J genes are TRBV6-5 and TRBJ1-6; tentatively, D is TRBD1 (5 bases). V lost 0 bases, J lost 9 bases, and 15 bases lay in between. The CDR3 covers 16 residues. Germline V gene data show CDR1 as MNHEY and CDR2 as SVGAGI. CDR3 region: CASSYSGPREVSPLHF. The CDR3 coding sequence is TGTGCCAGCAGTTACTCGGGGCCCCGCGAGGTTTCACCCCTCCACTTT.

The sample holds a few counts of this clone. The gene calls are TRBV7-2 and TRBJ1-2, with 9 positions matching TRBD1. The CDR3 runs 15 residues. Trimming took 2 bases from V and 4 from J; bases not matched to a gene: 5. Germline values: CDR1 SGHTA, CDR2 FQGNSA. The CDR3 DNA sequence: TGTGCCAGCAGCTTAACTACAGGGGGCGTCTATGGCTACACCTTC. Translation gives CASSLTTGGVYGYTF.

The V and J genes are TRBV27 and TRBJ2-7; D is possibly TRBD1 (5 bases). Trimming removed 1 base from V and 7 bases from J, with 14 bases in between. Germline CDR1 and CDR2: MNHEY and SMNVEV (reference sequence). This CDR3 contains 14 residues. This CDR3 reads CASSLYPSQGEQYF. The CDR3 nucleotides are TGTGCCAGCAGTTTATATCCATCCCAGGGAGAGCAGTACTTC.

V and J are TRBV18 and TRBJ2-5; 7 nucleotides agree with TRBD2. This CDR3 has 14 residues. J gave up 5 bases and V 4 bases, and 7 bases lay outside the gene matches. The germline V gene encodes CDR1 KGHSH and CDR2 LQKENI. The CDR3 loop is CASSRGRGEETQYF. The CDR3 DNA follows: TGTGCCAGCTCACGAGGACGGGGGGAGGAGACCCAGTACTTC.